Sequencing of this T cell receptor (beta chain) was carried out in a study of identical twins. Regarding this clonotype: Its target is unknown.

A single record per CDR3 protein comes from TCRdb applying MiXCR to the 5' RACE reads. The sample records 500,000 or so distinct CDR3 sequences, 22% being singletons. Findings of the study overall: Excess low generation probability was seen in twin-shared out-of-frame alpha sequences.

The CDR3 is made up of 16 amino acids. The V gene's germline CDR1 is SNHLY and CDR2 FYNNEI. V was cut by 4 bases and J by 8 bases, with 21 bases left in between. These sequences were also reported in another study, on T cells expressing NK-cell markers. That source adds: For a few donors, these clonotypes were likewise the leading ones in the CD3+CD56-NKG2C+ fraction.

The sequence was obtained from a woman under 30 in good health. Material: CD4+ T cells sorted from blood. The chain has TRBV2 and TRBJ2-1; D possibly corresponds to TRBD1 (6 bases). The CDR3 DNA reads as TGTGCCAGCAGTGCTTCCGGGGTACAGGGCAGCGATGAGCAGTTCTTC. This codes for CASSASGVQGSDEQFF.